One and the same sample provided the 22 T cell receptor beta chains below, sequenced in a study of cytomegalovirus exposure and HLA in healthy donors. Vbeta (60) and Jbeta (13) primers were used in the PCR. Profiling relied on immunoSEQ multiplex PCR, and the TCRdb table lists in-frame clones only, not all of them. This sample has fewer than 200,000 clones, with around 72% found just once. The specimen sequenced was PBMCs. These TCRs come from a female donor in good health and CMV-seronegative.

The V gene is TRBV4-1, the J gene TRBJ2-1; possible D gene TRBD2, 7 bases. This CDR3 region has 19 residues. Germline CDR1 and CDR2: MGHRA and YSYEKL. V was clipped by 1 base and J by 0 bases, with 19 bases between them. Here the CDR3 reads CASSQGAGAGGSSYNEQFF. CDR3 DNA: TGCGCCAGCAGCCAAGGGGCAGGGGCGGGCGGGAGCTCCTACAATGAGCAGTTCTTC.

V and J are TRBV7-9 and TRBJ2-7; 7 bases are a match to TRBD2. CDR1 is SEHNR, CDR2 FQNEAQ, per germline (reference sequence). After removal of 5 bases from V and 0 bases from J, the junction contained 4 bases not matched to a gene. CDR3 length: 14 residues. The CDR3 protein is CASSLGLGSYEQYF. CDR3 nucleotide sequence: TGTGCCAGCAGCCTAGGACTAGGCTCCTACGAGCAGTACTTC.

The chain combines TRBV7-9 with TRBJ1-1; 8 bases map to TRBD1. There are 15 residues in the CDR3. The V segment lost 2 bases and the J segment 2 bases; nucleotides outside the gene matches: 4. Germline V gives CDR1 SEHNR, CDR2 FQNEAQ (reference sequence). The DNA of the CDR3 is TGTGCCAGCAGCTTAACAGGACAGGGAAACACTGAAGCTTTCTTT. Amino acid sequence: CASSLTGQGNTEAFF.

V and J are TRBV15 and TRBJ2-7, with D perhaps TRBD2 (6 bases). Germline CDR1 LNHNV, CDR2 YYDKDF (reference sequence). This CDR3 is 15 amino acids long. Trimming removed 0 bases from V and 3 bases from J, with 12 bases in between. This CDR3 is CATSRDLGGNYEQYF. CDR3 DNA sequence: TGTGCCACCAGCAGAGATTTGGGGGGAAACTACGAGCAGTACTTC.

This clone is a singleton in its sample. This chain connects TRBV7-9 to TRBJ1-4, with D tentatively TRBD1 (6 bases). The ends were cut back, 4 bases at V and 5 bases at J, with 17 bases in the middle. This CDR3 has 16 residues. Germline CDR1 reads SEHNR; CDR2 reads FQNEAQ (reference sequence). The CDR3 DNA is TGTGCCAGCAGCTCCGCGGGGGCTTCTCTCAATGAAAAACTGTTTTTT. Its translation is CASSSAGASLNEKLFF.

The chain carries TRBV28 and TRBJ2-7, with a tentative D call TRBD2 (6 bases). The CDR3 sequence is 13 residues long. Germline-derived CDR1 and CDR2 are MDHEN and SYDVKM. V lost 10 bases to trimming and J lost 2 bases, with 15 bases between them. CDR3 loop: CATNRDLAYEQYF. The DNA for the CDR3 is TGTGCCACCAACCGGGACTTAGCCTACGAGCAGTACTTC.

In its sample, this clone was seen a few times. V and J are TRBV4-3 and TRBJ1-1; D remains ambiguous. Germline lookup yields CDR1 LGHNA and CDR2 YSLEER. The CDR3 has 13 residues. Trimming removed 0 bases at V and 6 bases at J, with 8 bases between. CDR3 sequence: CASSQDIRSEAFF. CDR3 sequence (DNA): TGCGCCAGCAGCCAAGATATCAGATCTGAAGCTTTCTTT.

V gene TRBV7-8 combines with J gene TRBJ2-3; D uncertain. Germline assignment: CDR1 SGHVS and CDR2 FQNEAQ. Trimming cost V 1 base and J 3 bases, with 14 bases left between them. This CDR3 spans 16 amino acids. CDR3 residues: CASSLGPASGTDTQYF. CDR3 in DNA: TGTGCCAGCAGCTTAGGACCCGCTAGTGGTACAGATACGCAGTATTTT.

This clone was detected only a few times. The V call is TRBV28, the J call TRBJ1-2, with 8 bases aligning to TRBD1. Germline V gene data show CDR1 as MDHEN and CDR2 as SYDVKM. CDR3 length: 15 amino acids. V was clipped by 6 bases and J by 6 bases; unmatched bases: 12. Here the CDR3 reads CASSPTRTGSHGYTF. DNA of the CDR3: TGTGCCAGCAGCCCGACCCGGACAGGGAGCCATGGCTACACCTTC.

The chain has TRBV11-3 and TRBJ2-5, with D possibly being TRBD2 (6 bases). V was clipped by 1 base and J by 4 bases, with 10 bases between them. The germline V gene has CDR1 SGHNT and CDR2 YENEEA. The CDR3 totals 14 residues. CDR3 sequence: CASSLGSGGETQYF. Here the CDR3 DNA reads TGTGCCAGCAGCTTAGGTAGCGGCGGAGAGACCCAGTACTTC.

This clone was counted only a few times. The chain links TRBV5-4 to TRBJ2-7, with 7 bases identical to TRBD2. This CDR3 has 13 residues. CDR1 and CDR2 from the germline V gene are SGHNT and YYREEE (reference sequence). With 2 bases clipped from V and 6 bases from J, the junction kept 5 bases outside the gene matches. The CDR3 sequence is CASSFVGTTEQYF. CDR3 coding DNA: TGTGCCAGCAGCTTCGTGGGGACTACCGAGCAGTACTTC.

This chain links TRBV6-1 with TRBJ2-7; D is perhaps TRBD1 (6 bases). V was pared by 6 bases and J by 2 bases, with 17 bases between. Germline CDR1 is MNHNS and CDR2 is SASEGT. The CDR3 sequence is 15 residues long. CDR3 DNA: TGTGCCAGCAGGGGGGCGGCAGGGCCAACCTACGAGCAGTACTTC. Amino acids: CASRGAAGPTYEQYF.

This rearrangement joins TRBV15 to TRBJ2-7; 12 positions agree with TRBD2. This CDR3 is 15 amino acids long. The germline V gene encodes CDR1 LNHNV and CDR2 YYDKDF (reference sequence). V dropped 4 bases and J dropped 7; count of bases not matched to a gene: 8. CDR3 in amino acids: CATSMMTSGRREQYF. CDR3 sequence (DNA): TGTGCCACCAGCATGATGACTAGCGGGAGACGGGAGCAGTACTTC.

This chain joins TRBV12-5 and TRBJ1-2; the D is unclear. This CDR3 has 15 amino acids. Germline CDR1 and CDR2: LGHNT and FRNRAP. The V end lost 1 base, the J end lost 3 bases, and 12 bases lay between the germline ends. CDR3 in DNA: TGTGCTAGTGGTTTGGACCTCAGGCGGGACTATGGCTACACCTTC. It codes for CASGLDLRRDYGYTF.

The rearrangement joins TRBV30 to TRBJ2-3, with D perhaps TRBD2 (6 bases). CDR1 is GTSNPN, CDR2 SVGIG, per germline (reference sequence). The CDR3 is made up of 15 amino acids. Trimming left V 0 bases short and J 4 bases short, with 14 bases between. The CDR3 nucleotides are TGTGCCTGGAGTGTTGGAGGGATTACCGCAGATACGCAGTATTTT. Protein: CAWSVGGITADTQYF. Full variable domain (rest looked up from reference TRBV30 and TRBJ2-3): SQTIHQWPATLVQPVGSPLSLECTVEGTSNPNLYWYRQAAGRGLQLLFYSVGIGQISSEVPQNLSASRPQDRQFILSSKKLLLSDSGFYLCAWSVGGITADTQYFGPGTRLTVL.

This clone was detected a few times. The genes are TRBV19 and TRBJ2-5, with TRBD2 matching 7 bases. Germline lookup yields CDR1 LNHDA and CDR2 SQIVND (reference sequence). Trimming removed 10 bases from V and 5 bases from J; junction bases left unmatched: 13. This CDR3 is 14 amino acids long. CDR3 protein: CAIQAGKGWETQYF. The CDR3 nucleotides read TGTGCCATCCAAGCGGGAAAAGGGTGGGAGACCCAGTACTTC. The variable domain in full, with the rest retrieved from reference TRBV19 and TRBJ2-5, is DGGITQSPKYLFRKEGQNVTLSCEQNLNHDAMYWYRQDPGQGLRLIYYSQIVNDFQKGDIAEGYSVSREKKESFPLTVTSAQKNPTAFYLCAIQAGKGWETQYFGPGTRLLVL.

This chain uses TRBV27 with TRBJ2-7; a weak D match, TRBD1 (6 bases). V was pared by 0 bases and J by 2 bases, with 11 bases between. The V gene's germline CDR1 is MNHEY and CDR2 SMNVEV (reference sequence). This CDR3 is 15 amino acids long. Written as DNA, the CDR3 is TGTGCCAGCAGTTTATCAGGGACACAGACCTACGAGCAGTACTTC. It yields the protein CASSLSGTQTYEQYF.

This chain uses TRBV7-2 with TRBJ1-4, with D possibly TRBD1 on 6 matching bases. Looked up from germline, CDR1 is SGHTA and CDR2 is FQGNSA. This CDR3 has 14 residues. Trimming pared 5 bases from V and 7 bases from J, leaving 14 bases between. The CDR3 DNA is TGTGCCAGCAGCCCAAGGGGGGGACGTGAAAAACTGTTTTTT. Translated: CASSPRGGREKLFF.

V is TRBV5-1 and J is TRBJ1-6; 9 positions agree with TRBD1. Germline V gene data show CDR1 as SGHRS and CDR2 as YFSETQ. The CDR3 runs to 17 residues. Unmatched junction bases numbered 7, after V lost 4 bases and J lost 2 bases. The CDR3 coding sequence is TGCGCCAGCAGCGCAAACCGACAGGGGGCCTATAATTCACCCCTCCACTTT. Its protein product is CASSANRQGAYNSPLHF.

The gene calls are TRBV7-9 and TRBJ1-5; no clear D. V lost 5 bases and J 4 bases, leaving 6 bases between the germline ends. CDR3 length: 12 amino acids. Germline V gene sequence: CDR1 SEHNR, CDR2 FQNEAQ (reference sequence). This CDR3 is CASSPTNQPQHF. For the CDR3, the DNA is TGTGCCAGCAGCCCCACAAATCAGCCCCAGCATTTT.

The V gene is TRBV9, the J gene TRBJ2-7, with 7 bases matching TRBD1. From germline, CDR1 is SGDLS and CDR2 YYNGEE. Trimming took 0 bases from V and 0 from J; bases not matched to a gene: 3. There are 15 residues in the CDR3. The CDR3 nucleotides read TGTGCCAGCAGCGTAGAGGACAGGACCTCCTACGAGCAGTACTTC. Protein: CASSVEDRTSYEQYF.

This clone has only a few counts. The chain couples TRBV28 to TRBJ2-1, with a weak D call TRBD2 (5 bases). V dropped 5 bases and J dropped 11 bases, with 25 bases sitting between them. Germline lookup yields CDR1 MDHEN and CDR2 SYDVKM. This CDR3 comprises 16 residues. CDR3 sequence: CASSPPTLIEGTQQFF. As DNA, the CDR3 is TGTGCCAGCAGTCCCCCGACCCTCATCGAGGGCACCCAGCAGTTCTTC.